A selection of T cell receptor beta chains follows, all from one sample in a study of blood T cell repertoires in COVID-19. Profiling relied on immunoSEQ multiplex PCR, and the TCRdb table lists in-frame clones only, not all of them. Counted here are roughly 140,000 clones, more than 65% occurring once; the ten biggest clones make up 9.8%. Sequencing used peripheral blood. The receptors were gathered from a woman aged 45-65 years with acute or convalescent COVID-19. CDR3s include the opening cysteine and the closing phenylalanine or tryptophan. The order of the fields is J gene, V gene, clone size, D gene, CDR3 DNA, CDR3 protein. D genes are given only for firm matches. Clone size is stated in some rows and not others, as once, few, many or a class when expanded.

TRBJ2-7,TRBV7-2,few,TRBD2,TGTGCCAGCAGCTTAGATTCGACTAGCGTGTACGAGCAGTACTTC,CASSLDSTSVYEQYF
TRBJ1-4,TRBV28,NA,TRBD1,TGTGCCAGCAGTGACAGGGGTCGGGGTTGGGCTGCAACTAATGAAAAACTGTTTTTT,CASSDRGRGWAATNEKLFF
TRBJ2-1,TRBV18,NA,TRBD1,TGTGCCAGCTCACCAAGGACAGGGAGCAACAATGAGCAGTTCTTC,CASSPRTGSNNEQFF
TRBJ1-3,TRBV9,NA,NA,TGTGCCAGCAGCCCAAACGTGAGGAACACCATATATTTT,CASSPNVRNTIYF
TRBJ1-5,TRBV19,few,NA,TGTGCCAGCACAGGGAGCAATCAGCCCCAGCATTTT,CASTGSNQPQHF
TRBJ1-1,TRBV2,NA,NA,TGTGCCAGCAGTTCCTCAGGGTTTCCTGAAGCTTTCTTT,CASSSSGFPEAFF
TRBJ1-1,TRBV6-2/TRBV6-3,NA,TRBD1,TGTGCCAGCAGTTACTACAGGACAGGGTACATCACTGAAGCTTTCTTT,CASSYYRTGYITEAFF
TRBJ2-1,TRBV6-4,once,TRBD1,TGTGCCAGCAGTCCAGGGGGACAGACCTACAATGAGCAGTTCTTC,CASSPGGQTYNEQFF
TRBJ2-5,TRBV4-3,NA,NA,TGCGCCAGCAGCCAAGACGGCCAGGGGGAGACCCAGTACTTC,CASSQDGQGETQYF
TRBJ2-7,TRBV29-1,NA,NA,TGCAGCGCCGATACAGGGTCCTACGAGCAGTACTTC,CSADTGSYEQYF
TRBJ2-7,TRBV18,NA,TRBD1,TGTGCCAGCTCACCACGGGACAGGTACTCCTACGAGCAGTACTTC,CASSPRDRYSYEQYF
TRBJ1-1,TRBV7-2,NA,TRBD1,TGTGCCAGCAGTAATACAGGGGGCGGTGAAGCTTTCTTT,CASSNTGGGEAFF
TRBJ1-5,TRBV12-5,NA,NA,TGTGCTAGTGGTTGGGGGGGCAATCAGCCCCAGCATTTT,CASGWGGNQPQHF
TRBJ1-2,TRBV2,NA,NA,TGTGCCAGCAGTGGCCAGGGCGTTGGCTACACCTTC,CASSGQGVGYTF
TRBJ2-7,TRBV28,NA,TRBD1,TGTGCCAGCAGTGGATCGCGACAGGGGGCCTACGAGCAGTACTTC,CASSGSRQGAYEQYF
TRBJ1-1,TRBV18,NA,TRBD1,TGTGCCAGCTCACCAACAGGGGGCCGTATGAACACTGAAGCTTTCTTT,CASSPTGGRMNTEAFF
TRBJ2-7,TRBV9,NA,TRBD2,TGTGCCAGCAGCTTTGCTAGCGGGAGCAACGAGCAGTACTTC,CASSFASGSNEQYF
TRBJ2-3,TRBV11-2,NA,TRBD1,TGTGCCAGCAGCTTATACCGTGGGACAGGCAGCACAGATACGCAGTATTTT,CASSLYRGTGSTDTQYF
TRBJ1-5,TRBV7-2,once,NA,TGTGCCAGCAGCCTTAGTAGTGGCGGTCAGCCCCAGCATTTT,CASSLSSGGQPQHF
TRBJ2-2,TRBV5-1,NA,NA,TGCGCCAGCAGCTGGAGGGACCCCGGGGCCGGGGAGCTGTTTTTT,CASSWRDPGAGELFF
TRBJ2-1,TRBV4-3,NA,TRBD2,TGCGCCAGCAGCCGCTCTAGCGGGGGGGCGAATGAGCAGTTCTTC,CASSRSSGGANEQFF
TRBJ2-3,TRBV28,NA,TRBD2,TGTGCCAGCAATTTGGGGGGAGGGCCGGGAGATACGCAGTATTTT,CASNLGGGPGDTQYF
TRBJ2-3,TRBV4-3,NA,NA,TGCGCCAGCAGCCAAGAAATCGGGGGACCCCCAGATACGCAGTATTTT,CASSQEIGGPPDTQYF
TRBJ2-3,TRBV5-6,NA,TRBD2,TGTGCCAGCAGCTTGGACGCGGGGGGCACAGATACGCAGTATTTT,CASSLDAGGTDTQYF
TRBJ1-2,TRBV5-1,NA,NA,TGCGCCAGCAGCGGCAGGGTGACAGGCGGCTACACCTTC,CASSGRVTGGYTF
TRBJ1-6,TRBV11-2,NA,TRBD1,TGTGCCAGCAGCCCGGACAGGGGCGGCTCACCCCTCCACTTT,CASSPDRGGSPLHF
TRBJ1-5,TRBV6-1,NA,NA,TGTGCCAGCAGTGATCCGGGATATAGCAATCAGCCCCAGCATTTT,CASSDPGYSNQPQHF
TRBJ2-5,TRBV4-3,NA,NA,TGCGCCAGCAGCCAAGAACGGCCGGCGGGGTACCAGTACTTC,CASSQERPAGYQYF
TRBJ1-2,TRBV13,NA,NA,TGTGCCAGCAGCCGCGCCGCAAGGGGTGACTATGGCTACACCTTC,CASSRAARGDYGYTF
TRBJ2-5,TRBV7-2,few,NA,TGTGCCAGCAGCGCGGGGCAGACCCAGTACTTC,CASSAGQTQYF
TRBJ2-5,TRBV6-5,NA,NA,TGTGCCAGCAAAATGGGACACCACCAAGAGACCCAGTACTTC,CASKMGHHQETQYF
TRBJ2-2,TRBV25-1,NA,TRBD1,TGTGCCAGCAATCAGGGGGCAATTGGCGGGGAGCTGTTTTTT,CASNQGAIGGELFF
TRBJ1-2,TRBV29-1,NA,NA,TGCAGCGTTGGGCCTAGCTATGGCTACACCTTC,CSVGPSYGYTF
TRBJ2-5,TRBV3-1/TRBV3-2,NA,TRBD2,TGTGCCAGCAGCAAGCGGGAGGGCCAAGAGACCCAGTACTTC,CASSKREGQETQYF
TRBJ2-7,TRBV6-5,NA,NA,TGTGCCAGCAGTTACTTGTCAGACTACGAGCAGTACTTC,CASSYLSDYEQYF
TRBJ2-7,TRBV10-3,NA,TRBD1,TGTGCCATGAAGGGACAGGGGGCCGACGAGCAGTACTTC,CAMKGQGADEQYF
TRBJ2-1,TRBV5-1,NA,TRBD2,TGCGCCAGCAGCTTAAGGACTCGCGGGGGGGCCGGGGGCTCCTACAATGAGCAGTTCTTC,CASSLRTRGGAGGSYNEQFF
TRBJ1-5,TRBV6-6,NA,NA,TGTGCCAGCAGTTCGACAGGTTATAATCAGCCCCAGCATTTT,CASSSTGYNQPQHF
TRBJ1-3,TRBV4-2,NA,NA,TGTGCCAGCAGCCAAGATCTAGGTGCGGGGTCTGGAAACACCATATATTTT,CASSQDLGAGSGNTIYF
TRBJ1-2,TRBV12-3/TRBV12-4,NA,NA,TGTGCCAGCAGTCTGGGCAGGGTAAATGGCTACACCTTC,CASSLGRVNGYTF
TRBJ1-5,TRBV7-3,NA,NA,TGTGCCAGCAGCCCCGGGGGAAGCAATCAGCCCCAGCATTTT,CASSPGGSNQPQHF
TRBJ2-7,TRBV19,few,TRBD1,TGTGCCAGTGGACAGGGAGGCTACGAGCAGTACTTC,CASGQGGYEQYF
TRBJ2-7,TRBV6-5,NA,NA,TGTGCCAGCAGTTACTCGCCACGGAGAACCTACGAGCAGTACTTC,CASSYSPRRTYEQYF
TRBJ1-3,TRBV7-9,once,NA,TGTGCCAGCAGCTTAACGGCGGATGGAAACACCATATATTTT,CASSLTADGNTIYF
TRBJ2-3,TRBV10-3,NA,NA,TGTGCCATCAGTGACTCAACGGGTAGCACAGATACGCAGTATTTT,CAISDSTGSTDTQYF
TRBJ2-1,TRBV5-4,NA,TRBD2,TGTGCCAGCAGTTCCCGGACTAGCGGGAAGCCTATTGAGCAGTTCTTC,CASSSRTSGKPIEQFF
TRBJ1-2,TRBV5-6,NA,NA,TGTGCCAGCAGCTTGGCCGGCTCAGGGCCGCCTAACTATGGCTACACCTTC,CASSLAGSGPPNYGYTF
TRBJ1-2,TRBV21-1,NA,NA,TGTGCCAGCAGATCGTCGGGGACATCAGCTAACTATGGCTACACCTTC,CASRSSGTSANYGYTF
TRBJ1-1,TRBV5-1,NA,NA,TGCGCCAGCAGCTTGGAAAGGGGTAAGAACACTGAAGCTTTCTTT,CASSLERGKNTEAFF
TRBJ1-6,TRBV9,NA,NA,TGTGCCAGCAGCGTAGCAGGGGCTTCACCCCTCCACTTT,CASSVAGASPLHF
TRBJ2-1,TRBV4-1,NA,TRBD1,TGCGCCAGCAGCCAAGATCGGGGACAGGGGGTCTACAATGAGCAGTTCTTC,CASSQDRGQGVYNEQFF
TRBJ1-1,TRBV7-9,NA,NA,TGTGCCAGCAGCCCTGAGGCGATGAACACTGAAGCTTTCTTT,CASSPEAMNTEAFF